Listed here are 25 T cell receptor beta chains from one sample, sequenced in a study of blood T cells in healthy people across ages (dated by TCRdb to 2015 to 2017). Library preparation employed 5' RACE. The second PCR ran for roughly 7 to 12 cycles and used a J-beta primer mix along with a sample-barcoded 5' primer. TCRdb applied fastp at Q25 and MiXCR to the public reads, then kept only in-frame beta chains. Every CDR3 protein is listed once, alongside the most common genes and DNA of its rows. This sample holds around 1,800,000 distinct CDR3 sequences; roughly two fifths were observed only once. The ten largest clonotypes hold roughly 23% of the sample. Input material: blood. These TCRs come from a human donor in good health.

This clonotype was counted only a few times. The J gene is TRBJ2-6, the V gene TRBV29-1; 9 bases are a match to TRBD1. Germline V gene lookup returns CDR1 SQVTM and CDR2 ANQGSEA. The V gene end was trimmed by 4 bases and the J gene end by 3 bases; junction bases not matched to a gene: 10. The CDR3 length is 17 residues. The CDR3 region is CSVGGQGGLDGANVLTF. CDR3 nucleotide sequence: TGCAGCGTTGGGGGACAGGGAGGATTAGATGGGGCCAACGTCCTGACTTTC.

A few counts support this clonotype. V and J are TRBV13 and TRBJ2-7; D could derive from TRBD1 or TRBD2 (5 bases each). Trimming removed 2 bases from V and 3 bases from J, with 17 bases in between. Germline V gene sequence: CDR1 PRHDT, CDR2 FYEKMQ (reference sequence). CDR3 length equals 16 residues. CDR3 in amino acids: CASSLRFGTGFYEQYF. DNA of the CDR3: TGTGCCAGCAGCTTAAGGTTCGGGACGGGATTCTACGAGCAGTACTTC.

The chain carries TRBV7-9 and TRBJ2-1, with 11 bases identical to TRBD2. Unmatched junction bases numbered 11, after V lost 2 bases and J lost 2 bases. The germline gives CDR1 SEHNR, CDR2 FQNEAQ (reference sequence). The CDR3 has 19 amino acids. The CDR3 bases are TGTGCCAGCAGCTTACCACTAGGTACTAGCGGGGGTCCCTACAATGAGCAGTTCTTC. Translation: CASSLPLGTSGGPYNEQFF.

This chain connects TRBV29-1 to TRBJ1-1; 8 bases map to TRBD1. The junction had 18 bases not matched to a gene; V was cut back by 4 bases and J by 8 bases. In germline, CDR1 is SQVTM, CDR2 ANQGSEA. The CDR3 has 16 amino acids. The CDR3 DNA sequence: TGCAGCGTTGGGAAGTTGGGGTCCGGGAGACAGGGGGAAGCTTTCTTT. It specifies CSVGKLGSGRQGEAFF.

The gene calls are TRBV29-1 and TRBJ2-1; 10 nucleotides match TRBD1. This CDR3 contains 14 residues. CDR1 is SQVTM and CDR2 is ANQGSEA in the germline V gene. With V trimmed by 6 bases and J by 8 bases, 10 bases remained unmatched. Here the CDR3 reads CSVCSGTGVDEQFF. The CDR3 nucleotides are TGCAGCGTCTGCTCCGGGACAGGGGTGGATGAGCAGTTCTTC.

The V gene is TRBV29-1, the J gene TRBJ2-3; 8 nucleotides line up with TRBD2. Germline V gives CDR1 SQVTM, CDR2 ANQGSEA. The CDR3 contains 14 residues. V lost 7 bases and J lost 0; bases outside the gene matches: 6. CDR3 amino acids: CSESSGESTDTQYF. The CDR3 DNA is TGCAGCGAAAGTAGCGGGGAAAGCACAGATACGCAGTATTTT.

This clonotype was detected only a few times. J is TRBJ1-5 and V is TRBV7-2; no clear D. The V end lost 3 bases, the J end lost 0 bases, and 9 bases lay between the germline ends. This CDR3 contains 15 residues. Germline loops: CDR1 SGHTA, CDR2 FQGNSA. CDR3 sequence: CASSFLLGSNQPQHF. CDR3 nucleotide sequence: TGTGCCAGCAGCTTCCTTTTGGGTAGCAATCAGCCCCAGCATTTT.

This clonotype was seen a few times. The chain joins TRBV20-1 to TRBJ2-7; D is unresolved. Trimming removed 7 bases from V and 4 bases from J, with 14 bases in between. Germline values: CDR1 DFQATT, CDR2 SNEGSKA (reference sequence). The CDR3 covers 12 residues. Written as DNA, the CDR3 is TGCAGTGTTCTCAAGGAATCTTACGAGCAGTACTTC. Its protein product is CSVLKESYEQYF.

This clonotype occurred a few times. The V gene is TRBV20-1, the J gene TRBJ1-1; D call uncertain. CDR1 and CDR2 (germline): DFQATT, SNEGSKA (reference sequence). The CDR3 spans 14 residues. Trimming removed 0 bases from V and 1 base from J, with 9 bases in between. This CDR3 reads CSARDSRTNTEAFF. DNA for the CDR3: TGCAGTGCTAGAGATTCAAGGACGAACACTGAAGCTTTCTTT.

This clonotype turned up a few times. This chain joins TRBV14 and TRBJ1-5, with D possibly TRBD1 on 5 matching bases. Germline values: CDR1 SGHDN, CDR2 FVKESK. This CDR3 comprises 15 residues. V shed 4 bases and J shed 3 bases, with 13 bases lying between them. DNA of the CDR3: TGTGCCAGCAGCCCAAGGGGACGGATCAATCAGCCCCAGCATTTT. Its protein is CASSPRGRINQPQHF.

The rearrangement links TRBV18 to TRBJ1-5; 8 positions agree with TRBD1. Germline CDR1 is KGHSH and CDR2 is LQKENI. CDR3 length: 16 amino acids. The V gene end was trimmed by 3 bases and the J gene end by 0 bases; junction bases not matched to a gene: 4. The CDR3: CASSPTGGSSNQPQHF. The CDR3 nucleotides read TGTGCCAGCTCACCTACAGGGGGAAGTAGCAATCAGCCCCAGCATTTT. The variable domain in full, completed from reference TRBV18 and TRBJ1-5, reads NAGVMQNPRHLVRRRGQEARLRCSPMKGHSHVYWYRQLPEEGLKFMVYLQKENIIDESGMPKERFSAEFPKEGPSILRIQQVVRGDSAAYFCASSPTGGSSNQPQHFGDGTRLSIL.

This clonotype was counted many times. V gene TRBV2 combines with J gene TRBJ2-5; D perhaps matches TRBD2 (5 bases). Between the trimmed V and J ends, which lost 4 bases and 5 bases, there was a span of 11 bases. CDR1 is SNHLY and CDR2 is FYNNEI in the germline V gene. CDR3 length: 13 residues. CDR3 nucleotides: TGTGCCAGCAGTGCCCGCGAGGGTGAGACCCAGTACTTC. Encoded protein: CASSAREGETQYF.

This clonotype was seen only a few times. The CDR3 region has the DNA TGCAGTGCTCCTACCGGGACAGGGGGCTTCAAAAACATTCAGTACTTC. This codes for CSAPTGTGGFKNIQYF. This chain joins TRBV20-1 and TRBJ2-4; 12 nucleotides line up with TRBD1. The V gene's germline CDR1 is DFQATT and CDR2 SNEGSKA (reference sequence). This CDR3 spans 16 amino acids. Trimming took 5 bases from V and 3 from J; bases not matched to a gene: 8.

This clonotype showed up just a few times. CDR3 DNA sequence: TGTGCCAGCAGTTTGGGCTCCCCAGATGGCTACACCTTC. Protein sequence: CASSLGSPDGYTF. The rearrangement uses TRBV28 and TRBJ1-2; D unresolved. The germline V and J ends were trimmed by 3 bases and 6 bases, with 11 bases remaining between them. From germline, CDR1 is MDHEN and CDR2 SYDVKM. The length of the CDR3 is 13 residues.

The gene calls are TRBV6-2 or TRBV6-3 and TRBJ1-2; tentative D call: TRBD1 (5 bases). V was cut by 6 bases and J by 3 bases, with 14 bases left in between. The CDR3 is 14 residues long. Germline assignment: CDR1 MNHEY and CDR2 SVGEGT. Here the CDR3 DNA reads TGTGCCAGCAGCTCAGGGTTTTGGGACTATGGCTACACCTTC. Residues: CASSSGFWDYGYTF.

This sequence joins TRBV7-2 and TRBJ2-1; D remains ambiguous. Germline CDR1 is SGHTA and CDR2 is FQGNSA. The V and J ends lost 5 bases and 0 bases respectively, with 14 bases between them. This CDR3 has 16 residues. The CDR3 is CASSRYPGFSYNEQFF. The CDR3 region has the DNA TGTGCCAGCAGCCGATACCCAGGTTTCTCCTACAATGAGCAGTTCTTC.

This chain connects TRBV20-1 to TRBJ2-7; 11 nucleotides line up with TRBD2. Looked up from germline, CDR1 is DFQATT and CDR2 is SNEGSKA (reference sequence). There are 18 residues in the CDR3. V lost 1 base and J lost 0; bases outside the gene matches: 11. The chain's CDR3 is CSARAYGLAGTSSYEQYF. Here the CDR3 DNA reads TGCAGTGCTAGAGCCTATGGACTAGCGGGTACTAGCTCCTACGAGCAGTACTTC.

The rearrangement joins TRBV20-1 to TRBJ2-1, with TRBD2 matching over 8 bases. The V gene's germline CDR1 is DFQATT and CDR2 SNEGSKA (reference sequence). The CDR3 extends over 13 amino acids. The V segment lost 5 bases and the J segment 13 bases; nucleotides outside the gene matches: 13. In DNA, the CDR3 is TGCAGTGCTCCCGGGACTAGGGGAGAGACCCAGTTCTTC. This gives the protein CSAPGTRGETQFF.

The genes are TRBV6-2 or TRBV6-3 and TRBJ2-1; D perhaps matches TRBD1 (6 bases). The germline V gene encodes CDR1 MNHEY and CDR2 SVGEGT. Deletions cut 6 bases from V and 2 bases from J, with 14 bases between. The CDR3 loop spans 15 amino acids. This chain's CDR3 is CASRDRTVTYNEQFF. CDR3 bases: TGTGCCAGCAGAGATAGGACAGTGACCTACAATGAGCAGTTCTTC.

In DNA form, the CDR3 reads TGCAGTTTCGGGCAGGGGACTGAAGCTTTCTTT. Its translation is CSFGQGTEAFF. This rearrangement joins TRBV29-1 to TRBJ1-1; weak D call: TRBD1 (6 bases). CDR3 length: 11 residues. The germline gives CDR1 SQVTM, CDR2 ANQGSEA.

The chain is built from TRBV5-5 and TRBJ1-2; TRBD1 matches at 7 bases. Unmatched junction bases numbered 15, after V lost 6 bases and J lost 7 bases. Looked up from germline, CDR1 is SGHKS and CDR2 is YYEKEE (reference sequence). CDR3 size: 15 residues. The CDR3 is CASNIGQASWGGYTF. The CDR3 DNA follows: TGTGCCAGCAACATCGGACAGGCCTCCTGGGGTGGCTACACCTTC.

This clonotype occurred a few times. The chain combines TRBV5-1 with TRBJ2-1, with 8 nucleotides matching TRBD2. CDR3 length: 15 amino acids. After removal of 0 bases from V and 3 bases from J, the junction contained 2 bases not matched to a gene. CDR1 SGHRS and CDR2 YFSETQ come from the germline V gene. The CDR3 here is CASSLGTSIYNEQFF. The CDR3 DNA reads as TGCGCCAGCAGCTTGGGGACTAGCATCTACAATGAGCAGTTCTTC.

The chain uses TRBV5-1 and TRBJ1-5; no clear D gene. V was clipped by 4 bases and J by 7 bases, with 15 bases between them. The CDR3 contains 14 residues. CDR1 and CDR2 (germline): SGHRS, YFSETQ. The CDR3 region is CASSPTGSEQPQHF. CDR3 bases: TGCGCCAGCAGCCCGACCGGGAGCGAGCAGCCCCAGCATTTT. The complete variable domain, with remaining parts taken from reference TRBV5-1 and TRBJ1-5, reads KAGVTQTPRYLIKTRGQQVTLSCSPISGHRSVSWYQQTPGQGLQFLFEYFSETQRNKGNFPGRFSGRQFSNSRSEMNVSTLELGDSALYLCASSPTGSEQPQHFGDGTRLSIL.

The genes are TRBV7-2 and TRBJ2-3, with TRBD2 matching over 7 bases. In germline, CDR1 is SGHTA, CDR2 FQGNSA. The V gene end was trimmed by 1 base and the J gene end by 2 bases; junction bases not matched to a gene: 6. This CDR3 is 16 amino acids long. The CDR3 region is CASSLGVGGYTDTQYF. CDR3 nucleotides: TGTGCCAGCAGCTTAGGAGTGGGGGGGTACACAGATACGCAGTATTTT.

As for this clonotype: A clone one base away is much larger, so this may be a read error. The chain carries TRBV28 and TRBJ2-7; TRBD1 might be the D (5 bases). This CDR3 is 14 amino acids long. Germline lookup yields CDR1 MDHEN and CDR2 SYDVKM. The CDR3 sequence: CTSSPLDRSYEQYF. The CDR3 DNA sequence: TGTACCAGCAGTCCTCTCGACAGATCCTACGAGCAGTACTTC.